One sample yielded the 30 T cell receptor beta chains listed below, sequenced in a study of blood T cell repertoires in COVID-19. Sequencing used immunoSEQ multiplex PCR; TCRdb keeps in-frame clones, though not all of them. The table has 250,000 to 300,000 clones, approximately 89% seen once. Sequenced: peripheral blood. All receptors come from a woman aged 65 to 85 with COVID-19, enrolled during active disease.

This clone was seen once. This sequence joins TRBV21-1 and TRBJ1-6; TRBD1 was called by the table and not checked on the DNA. TRBV21-1 is a pseudogene. This CDR3 has 13 residues. The CDR3 is CASSIKADILLHF. CDR3 DNA: TGTGCCAGCAGCATAAAGGCGGACATTCTCCTCCACTTT.

The genes are TRBV30 and TRBJ2-5; D possibly corresponds to TRBD1 (6 bases). The CDR3 contains 14 residues. In germline, CDR1 is GTSNPN, CDR2 SVGIG (reference sequence). The V and J ends lost 3 bases and 1 base respectively, with 12 bases between them. DNA for the CDR3: TGTGCCTGGAGGCGACAGGACCTCCAAGAGACCCAGTACTTC. It encodes CAWRRQDLQETQYF.

The chain employs TRBV6-6 and TRBJ1-1; no definite D call. This CDR3 has 12 amino acids. Germline assignment: CDR1 MNHNY and CDR2 SVGAGI (reference sequence). V was cut by 7 bases and J by 2 bases, with 8 bases left in between. The CDR3 DNA is TGTGCCAGCACCATACATAACACTGAAGCTTTCTTT. Translating gives CASTIHNTEAFF.

The chain couples TRBV28 to TRBJ2-5; 10 bases align to TRBD2. Germline-derived CDR1 and CDR2 are MDHEN and SYDVKM. The V gene end was trimmed by 2 bases and the J gene end by 4 bases; junction bases not matched to a gene: 7. This CDR3 is 16 amino acids long. CDR3 region: CASSLMVAGGRETQYF. The CDR3, as DNA: TGTGCCAGCAGTTTAATGGTAGCGGGAGGTAGAGAGACCCAGTACTTC. Drawing the rest from reference TRBV28 and TRBJ2-5, the complete variable domain is DVKVTQSSRYLVKRTGEKVFLECVQDMDHENMFWYRQDPGLGLRLIYFSYDVKMKEKGDIPEGYSVSREKKERFSLILESASTNQTSMYLCASSLMVAGGRETQYFGPGTRLLVL.

The chain links TRBV6-5 to TRBJ1-2; 10 positions match TRBD1. The CDR3 has 15 residues. V lost 8 bases and J lost 3; bases outside the gene matches: 9. Germline loops: CDR1 MNHEY, CDR2 SVGAGI. The CDR3 protein is CASQPSGTGDYGYTF. The CDR3 region has the DNA TGTGCCAGCCAACCTTCCGGGACAGGGGACTATGGCTACACCTTC.

The V gene is TRBV25-1, the J gene TRBJ1-1; a possible D gene is TRBD1 (6 bases). Trimming took off 6 bases at V and 1 base at J, with 9 bases between the two ends. Germline V gene sequence: CDR1 MGHDK, CDR2 SYGVNS. The CDR3 loop spans 13 amino acids. The CDR3, as DNA: TGTGCCAGCAGCAGGACAGCGAACACTGAAGCTTTCTTT. Amino acid sequence: CASSRTANTEAFF.

The chain couples TRBV6-2 or TRBV6-3 to TRBJ1-2; TRBD1 might be the D (6 bases). The germline V gene encodes CDR1 MNHEY and CDR2 SVGEGT. The CDR3 consists of 12 residues. V was shortened by 5 bases and J by 7 bases, with 11 bases between the two germline ends. The DNA of the CDR3 is TGTGCCAGCAGTGGACACAGGGTTGGCTACACCTTC. It codes for CASSGHRVGYTF.

The chain is built from TRBV3-1 (or the pseudogene TRBV3-2) and TRBJ2-2; D perhaps matches TRBD1 (6 bases). Trimming took off 1 base at V and 7 bases at J, with 10 bases between the two ends. This CDR3 is built from 14 residues. Germline CDR1 reads LGHDT; CDR2 reads YNNKEL (reference sequence). CDR3 DNA: TGTGCCAGCAGCCAAGTTCAGGGGATCGGGGAGCTGTTTTTT. Translated, it gives CASSQVQGIGELFF.

The chain is built from TRBV28 and TRBJ1-5, with 9 bases lining up with TRBD1. Losses at the gene ends were 2 bases for V and 9 bases for J; bases not matched to a gene: 8. The CDR3 is made up of 15 amino acids. Germline V gene data show CDR1 as MDHEN and CDR2 as SYDVKM. In nucleotides, the CDR3 is TGTGCCAGCAGTTTACCGGGACAGGGAGTGAGGCCCCAGCATTTT. This codes for CASSLPGQGVRPQHF.

The V and J genes are TRBV28 and TRBJ2-7, with a possible D match to TRBD2 (6 bases). This CDR3 has 15 amino acids. Germline values: CDR1 MDHEN, CDR2 SYDVKM. V lost 2 bases and J lost 3, with 14 bases in between. The CDR3 spells CASSLRRDLGYEQYF. For the CDR3, the DNA is TGTGCCAGCAGTTTAAGGCGGGACCTCGGCTACGAGCAGTACTTC.

This chain joins TRBV7-9 and TRBJ1-6; D is unresolved. Trimming removed 5 bases at V and 5 bases at J, with 4 bases between. CDR1 is SEHNR, CDR2 FQNEAQ, per germline (reference sequence). The CDR3 has 12 amino acids. The DNA of the CDR3 is TGTGCCAGCAGCCCCAATAATTCACCCCTCCACTTT. Its protein product is CASSPNNSPLHF.

This chain links TRBV5-1 with TRBJ1-1; D possibly corresponds to TRBD1 (6 bases). Germline lookup yields CDR1 SGHRS and CDR2 YFSETQ. V was clipped by 1 base and J by 0 bases, with 19 bases between them. This CDR3 comprises 18 residues. The CDR3 DNA sequence: TGCGCCAGCAGCTTGTCCGACAGGCGGTGGGGCATGAACACTGAAGCTTTCTTT. It encodes CASSLSDRRWGMNTEAFF.

The CDR3, as DNA: TGTGCCAGCAGCTTACAGAACACAGATACGCAGTATTTT. It codes for CASSLQNTDTQYF. The rearrangement joins TRBV7-2 to TRBJ2-3; no definite D call. CDR3 size: 13 residues. Trimming removed 2 bases from V and 2 bases from J, with 5 bases in between. CDR1 and CDR2 from the germline V gene are SGHTA and FQGNSA. Looking up the rest from reference TRBV7-2 and TRBJ2-3 gives the full variable domain: GAGVSQSPSNKVTEKGKDVELRCDPISGHTALYWYRQSLGQGLEFLIYFQGNSAPDKSGLPSDRFSAERTGGSVSTLTIQRTQQEDSAVYLCASSLQNTDTQYFGPGTRLTVL.

The V gene is TRBV4-2, the J gene TRBJ1-4; tentatively, D is TRBD1 (5 bases). Germline-derived CDR1 and CDR2 are LGHNA and YNFKEQ. The CDR3 covers 13 residues. The V end lost 4 bases, the J end lost 11 bases, and 14 bases lay between the germline ends. The CDR3, as DNA: TGTGCCAGCAGCCCTCTCAGGGTAGGGAAACTGTTTTTT. Residues: CASSPLRVGKLFF.

The chain has TRBV9 and TRBJ1-1, with D unresolved. Germline lookup yields CDR1 SGDLS and CDR2 YYNGEE. The length of the CDR3 is 16 residues. Between the trimmed V and J ends, which lost 4 bases and 0 bases, there was a span of 16 bases. As DNA, the CDR3 is TGTGCCAGCAGCATTCACCCCGCAGGAATGAACACTGAAGCTTTCTTT. Translating gives CASSIHPAGMNTEAFF.

This chain joins TRBV3-1 (or the pseudogene TRBV3-2) and TRBJ2-3; D is possibly TRBD2 (7 bases). Looked up from germline, CDR1 is LGHDT and CDR2 is YNNKEL (reference sequence). This CDR3 has 16 amino acids. The V end was cut by 0 bases, the J end by 4 bases, with 14 bases between. CDR3 region: CASSQDNRGAADTQYF. CDR3 bases: TGTGCCAGCAGCCAAGATAATCGGGGGGCTGCAGATACGCAGTATTTT.

The CDR3 DNA sequence: TGTGCCAGTAGTTCAACCGGGACAGGGGTACGACAGCCCCAGCATTTT. It encodes CASSSTGTGVRQPQHF. The chain carries TRBV19 and TRBJ1-5, with 10 bases identical to TRBD1. Trimming took 5 bases from V and 7 from J; bases not matched to a gene: 11. The CDR3 contains 16 residues. The V gene's germline CDR1 is LNHDA and CDR2 SQIVND (reference sequence). The full variable domain, rest sourced from reference TRBV19 and TRBJ1-5, is DGGITQSPKYLFRKEGQNVTLSCEQNLNHDAMYWYRQDPGQGLRLIYYSQIVNDFQKGDIAEGYSVSREKKESFPLTVTSAQKNPTAFYLCASSSTGTGVRQPQHFGDGTRLSIL.

The chain carries TRBV7-6 and TRBJ2-5; 10 bases agree with TRBD2. The CDR3 is 16 residues long. Germline V gene data show CDR1 as SGHVS and CDR2 as FNYEAQ. V gave up 1 base and J gave up 5 bases; unmatched junction bases: 7. CDR3 sequence: CASSLDSSGSTETQYF. The CDR3 DNA follows: TGTGCCAGCAGCTTAGATTCTAGCGGGAGCACCGAGACCCAGTACTTC.

The V gene is TRBV4-1, the J gene TRBJ1-5, with TRBD1 identical over 9 bases. Germline V gene data show CDR1 as MGHRA and CDR2 as YSYEKL. The CDR3 totals 16 residues. After removal of 6 bases from V and 4 bases from J, the junction contained 10 bases not matched to a gene. In DNA form, the CDR3 reads TGCGCCAGCAGTCGAACAGGGGGCGAGCGAAATCAGCCCCAGCATTTT. This gives the protein CASSRTGGERNQPQHF.

The chain couples TRBV5-4 to TRBJ2-1; D unresolved. Trimming stripped 1 base from V and 7 bases from J, with 6 bases between. In germline, CDR1 is SGHNT, CDR2 YYREEE (reference sequence). This CDR3 comprises 12 residues. Here the CDR3 reads CASSLPRNEQFF. In nucleotides, the CDR3 is TGTGCCAGCAGCTTGCCTCGTAATGAGCAGTTCTTC.

The rearrangement links TRBV24-1 to TRBJ2-2, with 7 bases identical to TRBD1. V was clipped by 6 bases and J by 4 bases; unmatched bases: 10. Germline CDR1 is KGHDR and CDR2 is SFDVKD. The CDR3 spans 16 residues. The chain's CDR3 is CATSTTGSPGTGELFF. In DNA form, the CDR3 reads TGTGCCACCAGTACGACAGGGAGCCCTGGCACCGGGGAGCTGTTTTTT.

The chain is built from TRBV7-9 and TRBJ1-6; possibly TRBD1 for D (6 bases). The CDR3 has 14 amino acids. V shed 2 bases and J shed 5 bases, with 7 bases lying between them. Looked up from germline, CDR1 is SEHNR and CDR2 is FQNEAQ (reference sequence). CDR3 loop: CASSLYRDNSPLHF. Here the CDR3 DNA reads TGTGCCAGCAGCTTATACAGGGATAATTCACCCCTCCACTTT.

The gene calls are TRBV30 and TRBJ2-7; D unresolved. The CDR3 covers 12 residues. CDR1 GTSNPN and CDR2 SVGIG come from the germline V gene (reference sequence). The V end was cut by 1 base, the J end by 5 bases, with 9 bases between. The CDR3 DNA follows: TGTGCCTGGAGTGCCCCCCCGGACGAGCAGTACTTC. Translating it yields CAWSAPPDEQYF.

This clone has a single count. The chain couples TRBV5-4 to TRBJ1-4; TRBD1 is a possible D gene (5 bases). Germline V gene sequence: CDR1 SGHNT, CDR2 YYREEE (reference sequence). The CDR3 totals 14 residues. Trimming stripped 4 bases from V and 5 bases from J, with 12 bases between. CDR3 sequence: CASSPTGENEKLFF. DNA of the CDR3: TGTGCCAGCAGCCCGACGGGGGAAAATGAAAAACTGTTTTTT. Together with reference TRBV5-4 and TRBJ1-4, the CDR3 gives the full variable domain: ETGVTQSPTHLIKTRGQQVTLRCSSQSGHNTVSWYQQALGQGPQFIFQYYREEENGRGNFPPRFSGLQFPNYSSELNVNALELDDSALYLCASSPTGENEKLFFGSGTQLSVL.

This clone was counted once. The chain combines TRBV4-1 with TRBJ2-2, with 7 bases aligning to TRBD1. This CDR3 contains 15 residues. With V trimmed by 1 base and J by 4 bases, 3 bases remained unmatched. Germline V CDR1 and CDR2: MGHRA, YSYEKL. In DNA, the CDR3 is TGCGCCAGCAGCCAAGGACAGGGTGGCACCGGGGAGCTGTTTTTT. It translates to CASSQGQGGTGELFF.

The V gene is TRBV28, the J gene TRBJ2-5; TRBD2 agrees at 8 bases. This CDR3 region has 14 residues. The ends lost 2 bases at V and 1 base at J; junction bases unmatched: 0. CDR1 and CDR2 (germline): MDHEN, SYDVKM. CDR3 bases: TGTGCCAGCAGTTTAAGCGGGAGCCAAGAGACCCAGTACTTC. Translation gives CASSLSGSQETQYF. The variable domain in full, with the rest retrieved from reference TRBV28 and TRBJ2-5, is DVKVTQSSRYLVKRTGEKVFLECVQDMDHENMFWYRQDPGLGLRLIYFSYDVKMKEKGDIPEGYSVSREKKERFSLILESASTNQTSMYLCASSLSGSQETQYFGPGTRLLVL.

The CDR3 here is CSVVGLAGEGDTQYF. The CDR3 DNA follows: TGCAGCGTTGTAGGACTAGCGGGAGAGGGAGATACGCAGTATTTT. This chain uses TRBV29-1 with TRBJ2-3; 13 bases align to TRBD2. Germline values: CDR1 SQVTM, CDR2 ANQGSEA. The CDR3 extends over 15 amino acids. Trimming took 4 bases from V and 5 from J; bases not matched to a gene: 6.

The chain combines TRBV2 with TRBJ2-2, with TRBD1 matching over 8 bases. CDR3 length: 16 amino acids. Trimming took 5 bases from V and 5 from J; bases not matched to a gene: 10. Germline V gene sequence: CDR1 SNHLY, CDR2 FYNNEI. The CDR3 DNA sequence: TGTGCCAGCAGTTTACAGGGGGTAATAACAACCGGGGAGCTGTTTTTT. Translated: CASSLQGVITTGELFF.

The V and J genes are TRBV6-1 and TRBJ1-5, with TRBD1 identical over 7 bases. CDR1 and CDR2 from the germline V gene are MNHNS and SASEGT. Trimming at V came to 3 bases and at J to 4 bases, leaving 3 bases not matched to a gene. This CDR3 has 14 residues. CDR3 nucleotide sequence: TGTGCCAGCAGTGAGAGGGGGCTGAATCAGCCCCAGCATTTT. Residues: CASSERGLNQPQHF.

Concerning this clone itself: The sample carries other DNA sequences with the same CDR3. The rearrangement joins TRBV5-1 to TRBJ2-2, with 7 bases lining up with TRBD1. The CDR3 spans 16 residues. The V gene end was trimmed by 0 bases and the J gene end by 2 bases; junction bases not matched to a gene: 4. Looked up from germline, CDR1 is SGHRS and CDR2 is YFSETQ. CDR3 sequence: CASSLAAGGNTGELFF. In DNA form, the CDR3 reads TGCGCCAGCAGCTTGGCTGCAGGGGGAAACACCGGGGAGCTGTTTTTT.